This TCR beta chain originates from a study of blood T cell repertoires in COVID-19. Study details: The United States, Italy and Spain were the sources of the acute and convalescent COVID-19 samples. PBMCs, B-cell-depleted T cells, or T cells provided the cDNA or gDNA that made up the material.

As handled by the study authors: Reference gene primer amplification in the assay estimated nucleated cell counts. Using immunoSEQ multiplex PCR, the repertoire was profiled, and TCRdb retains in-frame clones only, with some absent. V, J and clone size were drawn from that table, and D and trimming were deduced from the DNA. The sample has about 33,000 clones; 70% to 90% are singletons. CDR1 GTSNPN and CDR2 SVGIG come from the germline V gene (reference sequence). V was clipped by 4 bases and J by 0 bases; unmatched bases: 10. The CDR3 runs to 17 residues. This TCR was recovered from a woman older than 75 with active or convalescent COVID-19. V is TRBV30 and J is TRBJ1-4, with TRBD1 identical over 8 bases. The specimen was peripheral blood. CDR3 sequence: CAWNPDRGPATNEKLFF. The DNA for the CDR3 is TGTGCCTGGAACCCTGACAGGGGCCCCGCAACTAATGAAAAACTGTTTTTT. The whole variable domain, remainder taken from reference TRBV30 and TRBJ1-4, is SQTIHQWPATLVQPVGSPLSLECTVEGTSNPNLYWYRQAAGRGLQLLFYSVGIGQISSEVPQNLSASRPQDRQFILSSKKLLLSDSGFYLCAWNPDRGPATNEKLFFGSGTQLSVL.